The T cell receptor beta chain described here comes from a study of T cells in Graves' hyperthyroidism and ophthalmopathy. About the study: The initial diagnosis was the point when peripheral blood was collected, ahead of any treatment.

The table lists this clonotype with a few counts. RNA transcripts yielded amplified TCR beta CDR3 regions. A first-round RT-PCR of the TCR CDR3 used the HTBI primer set. MiXCR, applied by TCRdb to the multiplex PCR reads, yields one record per CDR3 protein. The profile shows 700,000 or so distinct CDR3 sequences, 15% to 20% of them singletons. Isolation of PBMCs was performed on around 9.4 ml fresh peripheral blood. Trimming cost V 4 bases and J 1 base, with 10 bases left between them. CDR3 length: 14 amino acids. CDR1 and CDR2 from the germline V gene are MNHNS and SASEGT. Sample: blood. The source of this sequence is a man aged 18 to 30 with Graves' hyperthyroidism. This chain uses TRBV6-1 with TRBJ2-5; weak D call: TRBD2 (6 bases). The chain's CDR3 is CASSAGLRQETQYF. The CDR3 DNA sequence: TGTGCCAGCAGTGCGGGACTTCGCCAAGAGACCCAGTACTTC.